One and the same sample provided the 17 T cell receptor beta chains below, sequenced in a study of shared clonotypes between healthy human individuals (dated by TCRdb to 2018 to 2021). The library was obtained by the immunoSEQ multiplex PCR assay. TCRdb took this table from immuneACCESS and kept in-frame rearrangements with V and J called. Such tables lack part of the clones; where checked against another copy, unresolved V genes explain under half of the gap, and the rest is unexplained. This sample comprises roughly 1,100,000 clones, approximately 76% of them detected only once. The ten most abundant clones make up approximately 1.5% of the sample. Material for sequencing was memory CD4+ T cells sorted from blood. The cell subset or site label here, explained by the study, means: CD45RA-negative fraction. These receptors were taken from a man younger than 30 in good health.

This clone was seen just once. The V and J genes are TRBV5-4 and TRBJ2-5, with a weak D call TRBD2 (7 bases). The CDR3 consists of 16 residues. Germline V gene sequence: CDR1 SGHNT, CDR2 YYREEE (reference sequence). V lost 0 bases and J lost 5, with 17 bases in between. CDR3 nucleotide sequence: TGTGCCAGCAGCTTGGGTGGAAAGGGGGGGGTGGAGACCCAGTACTTC. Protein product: CASSLGGKGGVETQYF.

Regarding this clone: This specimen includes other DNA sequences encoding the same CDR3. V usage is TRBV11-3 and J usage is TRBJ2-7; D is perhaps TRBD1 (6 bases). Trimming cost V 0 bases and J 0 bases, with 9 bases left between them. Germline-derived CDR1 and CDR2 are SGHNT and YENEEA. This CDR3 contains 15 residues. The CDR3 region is CASSLETGSSYEQYF. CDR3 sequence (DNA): TGTGCCAGCAGCTTAGAGACAGGAAGCTCCTACGAGCAGTACTTC.

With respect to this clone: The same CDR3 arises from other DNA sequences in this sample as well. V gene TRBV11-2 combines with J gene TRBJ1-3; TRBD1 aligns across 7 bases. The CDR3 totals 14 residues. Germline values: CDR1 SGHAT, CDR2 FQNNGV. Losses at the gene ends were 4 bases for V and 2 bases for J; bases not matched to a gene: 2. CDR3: CASSSDRAGNTIYF. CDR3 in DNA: TGTGCCAGCAGCTCCGACAGGGCTGGAAACACCATATATTTT.

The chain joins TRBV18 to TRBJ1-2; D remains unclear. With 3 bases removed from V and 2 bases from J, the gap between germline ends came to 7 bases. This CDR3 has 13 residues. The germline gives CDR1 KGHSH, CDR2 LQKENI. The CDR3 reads CASSPEQNYGYTF. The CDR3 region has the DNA TGTGCCAGCTCACCTGAGCAGAACTATGGCTACACCTTC.

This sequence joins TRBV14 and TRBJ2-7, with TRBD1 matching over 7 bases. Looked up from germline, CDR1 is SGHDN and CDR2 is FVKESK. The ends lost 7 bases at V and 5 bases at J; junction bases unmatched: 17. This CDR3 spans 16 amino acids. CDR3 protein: CASISRVGGGLDEQYF. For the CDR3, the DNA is TGTGCCAGCATCTCACGGGTAGGGGGCGGCTTAGACGAGCAGTACTTC.

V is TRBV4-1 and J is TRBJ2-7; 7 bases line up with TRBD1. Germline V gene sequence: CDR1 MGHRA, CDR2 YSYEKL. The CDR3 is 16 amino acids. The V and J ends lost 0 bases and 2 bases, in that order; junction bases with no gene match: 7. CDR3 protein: CASSQERAGGAYEQYF. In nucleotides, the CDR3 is TGCGCCAGCAGCCAAGAGCGCGCAGGGGGAGCCTACGAGCAGTACTTC.

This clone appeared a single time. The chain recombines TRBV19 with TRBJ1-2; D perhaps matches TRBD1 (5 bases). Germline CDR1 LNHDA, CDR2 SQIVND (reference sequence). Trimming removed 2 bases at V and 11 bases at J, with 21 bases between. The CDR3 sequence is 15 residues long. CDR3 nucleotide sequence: TGTGCCAGTAGTATACTAGAGTTCCGGGACTACGGATACACCTTC. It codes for CASSILEFRDYGYTF.

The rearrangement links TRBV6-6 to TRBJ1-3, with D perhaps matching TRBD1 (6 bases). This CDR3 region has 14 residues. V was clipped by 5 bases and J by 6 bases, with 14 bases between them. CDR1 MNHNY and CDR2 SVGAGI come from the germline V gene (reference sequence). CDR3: CASSAAGAANTIYF. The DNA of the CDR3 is TGTGCCAGCAGTGCCGCAGGGGCGGCAAACACCATATATTTT.

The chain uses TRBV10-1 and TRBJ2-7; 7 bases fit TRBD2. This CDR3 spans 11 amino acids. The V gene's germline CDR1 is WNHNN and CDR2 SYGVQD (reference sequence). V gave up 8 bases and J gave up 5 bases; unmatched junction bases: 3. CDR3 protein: CASGRGNEQYF. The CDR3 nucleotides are TGCGCCAGCGGGCGGGGGAACGAGCAGTACTTC.

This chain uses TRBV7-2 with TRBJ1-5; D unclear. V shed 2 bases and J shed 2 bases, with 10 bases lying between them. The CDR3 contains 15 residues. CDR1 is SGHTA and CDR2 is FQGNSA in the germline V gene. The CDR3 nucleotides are TGTGCCAGCAGCTTAAGTAGGCCAGGCAATCAGCCCCAGCATTTT. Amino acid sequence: CASSLSRPGNQPQHF.

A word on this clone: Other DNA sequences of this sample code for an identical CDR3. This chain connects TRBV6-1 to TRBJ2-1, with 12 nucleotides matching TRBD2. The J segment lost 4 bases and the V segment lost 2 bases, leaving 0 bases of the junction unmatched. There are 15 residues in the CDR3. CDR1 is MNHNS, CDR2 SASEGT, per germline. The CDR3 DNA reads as TGTGCCAGCAGTGAACTAGCGGGGGGGTACAATGAGCAGTTCTTC. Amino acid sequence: CASSELAGGYNEQFF.

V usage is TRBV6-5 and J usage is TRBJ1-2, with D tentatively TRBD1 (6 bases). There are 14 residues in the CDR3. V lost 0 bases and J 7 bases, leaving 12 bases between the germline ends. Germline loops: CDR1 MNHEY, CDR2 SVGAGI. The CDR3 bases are TGTGCCAGCAGTTACTCGGCAGGGGTCGGTGGCTACACCTTC. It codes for CASSYSAGVGGYTF.

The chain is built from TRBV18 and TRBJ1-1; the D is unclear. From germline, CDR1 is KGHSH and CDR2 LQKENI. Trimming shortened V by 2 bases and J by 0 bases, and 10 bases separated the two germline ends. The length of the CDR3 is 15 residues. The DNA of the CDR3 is TGTGCCAGCTCACCAGTACAGACCCTGAACACTGAAGCTTTCTTT. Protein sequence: CASSPVQTLNTEAFF.

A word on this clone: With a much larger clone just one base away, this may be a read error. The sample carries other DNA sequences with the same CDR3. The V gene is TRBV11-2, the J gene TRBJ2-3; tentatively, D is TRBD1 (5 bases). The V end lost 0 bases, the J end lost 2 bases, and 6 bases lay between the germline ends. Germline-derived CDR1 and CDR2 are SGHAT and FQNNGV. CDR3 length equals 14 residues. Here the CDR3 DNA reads TGTGCCAGCAGCTTAGAGGGGCTCACAGATACGCAGTATTTT. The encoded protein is CASSLEGLTDTQYF.

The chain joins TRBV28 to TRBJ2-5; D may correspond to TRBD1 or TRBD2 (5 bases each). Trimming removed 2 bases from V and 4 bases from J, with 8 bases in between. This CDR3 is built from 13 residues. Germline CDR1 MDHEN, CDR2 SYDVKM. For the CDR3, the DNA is TGTGCCAGCAGTTTAGCAGGGAGAGAGACCCAGTACTTC. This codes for CASSLAGRETQYF.

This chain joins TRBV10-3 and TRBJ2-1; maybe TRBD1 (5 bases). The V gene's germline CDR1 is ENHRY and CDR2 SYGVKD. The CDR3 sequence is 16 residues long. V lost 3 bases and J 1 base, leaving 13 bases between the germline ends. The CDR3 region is CAISDLQGGSYNEQFF. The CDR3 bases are TGTGCCATCAGTGACCTCCAGGGCGGTTCCTACAATGAGCAGTTCTTC.

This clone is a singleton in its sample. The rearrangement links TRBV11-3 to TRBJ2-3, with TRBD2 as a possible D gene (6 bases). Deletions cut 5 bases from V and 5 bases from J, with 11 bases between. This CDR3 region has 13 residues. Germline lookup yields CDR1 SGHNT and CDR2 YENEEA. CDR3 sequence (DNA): TGTGCCAGCAGCCCATCGGGGGAAGATACGCAGTATTTT. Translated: CASSPSGEDTQYF.